The rows below give T cell receptor beta chains drawn from one sample of a study of a mutant IDH1 vaccine in newly diagnosed glioma. No antigens are known for them. Assay used: immunoSEQ multiplex PCR; TCRdb lists only in-frame clones, some missing. The table lists 45,000 to 65,000 clones, 80% to 85% of them singletons. This sample comprised PBMCs, obtained from a glioma patient whose treatment included an IDH1 peptide vaccine. These receptors all stem from a woman between 40 and 50 years old with glioma. Some clones in this sample may be carry-over from other donors' samples. CDR3s include the opening cysteine and the closing phenylalanine or tryptophan. The order of the fields is D gene, clone size, V gene, J gene, CDR3 protein, CDR3 DNA. D genes are given only for firm matches. Size is stated for part of the rows, as once, few or many counts, or as a class when the clone is expanded.

NA	NA	TRBV7-8	TRBJ1-5	CASSLGGNSQPQHF	TGTGCCAGCAGCCTGGGGGGGAATAGTCAGCCCCAGCATTTT
NA	NA	TRBV7-2	TRBJ2-3	CASSLNPPHTGPDTQYF	TGTGCCAGCAGCTTAAACCCCCCCCACACAGGCCCAGATACGCAGTATTTT
NA	medium-sized	TRBV25-1	TRBJ1-1	CASSGEWNTEAFF	TGTGCCAGCAGTGGGGAGTGGAACACTGAAGCTTTCTTT
NA	NA	TRBV5-1	TRBJ1-1	CASDKGAGTEAFF	TGCGCCAGCGACAAGGGAGCGGGGACTGAAGCTTTCTTT
NA	NA	TRBV6-1	TRBJ2-5	CATVRVGKPGETQYF	TGTGCCACCGTTCGTGTTGGGAAGCCTGGCGAGACCCAGTACTTC
TRBD1	NA	TRBV7-6	TRBJ2-2	CASSTETGGIGELFF	TGTGCCAGCAGCACAGAGACAGGGGGGATCGGGGAGCTGTTTTTT
NA	NA	TRBV30	TRBJ2-7	CAWSRRSGVYEQYF	TGTGCCTGGAGTCGGCGTTCGGGGGTCTACGAGCAGTACTTC
NA	NA	TRBV30	TRBJ2-1	CAWSVWLAGNEQFF	TGTGCCTGGAGTGTCTGGCTAGCAGGGAATGAGCAGTTCTTC
NA	NA	TRBV7-2	TRBJ2-7	CASSDALSYEQYF	TGTGCCAGCAGCGACGCACTCTCCTACGAGCAGTACTTC
NA	NA	TRBV5-1	TRBJ1-1	CASSSVQGGHTEAFF	TGCGCCAGCAGCTCCGTACAGGGAGGGCACACTGAAGCTTTCTTT
NA	few	TRBV5-1	TRBJ1-5	CASSEGPGPRPQHF	TGCGCCAGCAGCGAGGGCCCTGGGCCGAGGCCCCAGCATTTT
TRBD1	NA	TRBV4-3	TRBJ2-7	CASSQGTGPHEQYF	TGCGCCAGCAGCCAAGGGACAGGTCCTCACGAGCAGTACTTC
NA	NA	TRBV2	TRBJ2-3	CASSVLSPGADTQYF	TGTGCCAGCAGTGTCCTATCCCCAGGGGCAGATACGCAGTATTTT
NA	few	TRBV7-9	TRBJ1-5	CASSLDGNQPQHF	TGTGCCAGCAGCTTAGATGGAAATCAGCCCCAGCATTTT
NA	NA	TRBV7-9	TRBJ2-2	CARGSGGLNTGELFF	TGTGCCAGAGGGTCCGGGGGACTTAACACCGGGGAGCTGTTTTTT
NA	few	TRBV7-8	TRBJ1-6	CASSLEHNSPLHF	TGTGCCAGCAGCTTAGAACATAATTCACCCCTCCACTTT
TRBD2	NA	TRBV12-5	TRBJ2-3	CASGFSPASGGMVDTQYF	TGTGCTAGTGGTTTTTCCCCAGCTAGCGGGGGGATGGTAGATACGCAGTATTTT
NA	few	TRBV2	TRBJ1-1	CASTLRAEAFF	TGTGCCAGCACCTTGAGGGCTGAAGCTTTCTTT
NA	NA	TRBV29-1	TRBJ1-1	CSVELTRDTEAFF	TGCAGCGTTGAACTGACGCGGGACACTGAAGCTTTCTTT
NA	NA	TRBV7-2	TRBJ2-7	CASSSFLDPYEQYF	TGTGCCAGCAGTTCTTTTTTGGACCCCTACGAGCAGTACTTC
NA	once	TRBV6-5	TRBJ1-2	CASRQIPNYGYTF	TGTGCCAGCAGGCAGATCCCTAACTATGGCTACACCTTC
TRBD2	NA	TRBV2	TRBJ2-3	CASRASGVVTDTQYF	TGTGCCAGCAGGGCTAGCGGGGTCGTCACAGATACGCAGTATTTT
TRBD1	NA	TRBV18	TRBJ1-2	CASSRWTGAINYGYTF	TGTGCCAGCTCACGGTGGACAGGGGCGATTAACTATGGCTACACCTTC
TRBD1	NA	TRBV6-1	TRBJ2-3	CASSEGGTAYGKTQYF	TGTGCCAGCAGTGAAGGAGGGACAGCGTATGGCAAGACGCAGTATTTT
NA	NA	TRBV5-4	TRBJ2-7	CASSLVGKPSSYEQYF	TGTGCCAGCAGCTTGGTGGGGAAACCGTCCTCCTACGAGCAGTACTTC
NA	NA	TRBV30	TRBJ1-6	CAWKRQGNSPLHF	TGTGCCTGGAAACGACAAGGGAATTCACCCCTCCACTTT
TRBD1	NA	TRBV7-9	TRBJ2-7	CASSSDRGRYEQYF	TGTGCCAGCAGCTCCGACAGGGGGCGTTACGAGCAGTACTTC
TRBD1	NA	TRBV7-2	TRBJ2-5	CASSRDRSQETQYF	TGTGCCAGCAGCCGGGACAGGTCCCAAGAGACCCAGTACTTC
TRBD1	NA	TRBV7-9	TRBJ1-6	CASSSQGGNSPLHF	TGTGCCAGCAGTTCTCAGGGGGGAAATTCACCCCTCCACTTT
TRBD2	NA	TRBV12-5	TRBJ2-3	CASGTASGTSTCTDTQYF	TGTGCTAGTGGTACTGCTAGCGGGACCTCGACCTGCACAGATACGCAGTATTTT
NA	NA	TRBV6-7	TRBJ2-7	CASSYQGPPYEQYF	TGTGCCAGCAGTTACCAGGGGCCCCCCTACGAGCAGTACTTC
NA	NA	TRBV19	TRBJ1-4	CASSLQLNEKLFF	TGTGCCAGTAGTCTACAGCTTAATGAAAAACTGTTTTTT
TRBD2	NA	TRBV29-1	TRBJ2-1	CSVEDDGGAYNEQFF	TGCAGCGTTGAGGATGACGGGGGGGCCTACAATGAGCAGTTCTTC
TRBD1	NA	TRBV13	TRBJ1-1	CASSGNRGTEAFF	TGTGCCAGCAGCGGAAACAGGGGGACTGAAGCTTTCTTT
NA	once	TRBV21-1	TRBJ2-7	CASSSPSVRANYEQYF	TGTGCCAGCAGCAGCCCCTCGGTCAGGGCTAACTACGAGCAGTACTTC
NA	NA	TRBV2	TRBJ2-1	CASRPGLAESYNEQFF	TGTGCCAGCAGGCCGGGATTGGCAGAGAGCTACAATGAGCAGTTCTTC
NA	NA	TRBV11-3	TRBJ2-7	CASSSRLSYEQYF	TGTGCCAGCAGCTCGAGACTATCCTACGAGCAGTACTTC
TRBD1	NA	TRBV6-1	TRBJ2-2	CASSRDRGTTGELFF	TGTGCCAGCAGTCGGGACAGGGGCACCACCGGGGAGCTGTTTTTT
NA	once	TRBV5-1	TRBJ2-1	CASSLDVVTANYNEQFF	TGCGCCAGCAGCTTGGACGTCGTAACAGCCAATTACAATGAGCAGTTCTTC
NA	NA	TRBV6-5	TRBJ1-6	CASRPTTGRPLHF	TGTGCCAGCAGACCAACTACGGGACGACCCCTCCACTTT
NA	NA	TRBV30	TRBJ1-2	CAWTPETGLTPLANGYTF	TGTGCCTGGACCCCCGAGACAGGCCTCACCCCCCTAGCCAATGGCTACACCTTC
TRBD1	NA	TRBV6-5	TRBJ2-7	CASKTGSSYEQYF	TGTGCCAGCAAGACAGGGAGCTCCTACGAGCAGTACTTC
NA	NA	TRBV30	TRBJ2-3	CAWSAHTRPERDTQYF	TGTGCCTGGAGTGCCCACACAAGGCCGGAACGAGATACGCAGTATTTT
NA	NA	TRBV6-4	TRBJ2-6	CASSDSGSGANVLTF	TGTGCCAGCAGTGACTCCGGGTCTGGGGCCAACGTCCTGACTTTC
NA	NA	TRBV6-1	TRBJ2-1	CASRGEGWYNEQFF	TGTGCCAGCAGGGGAGAAGGGTGGTACAATGAGCAGTTCTTC
NA	NA	TRBV29-1	TRBJ1-2	CSVEGGAGVYGYTF	TGCAGCGTTGAAGGGGGGGCAGGGGTCTATGGCTACACCTTC
NA	NA	TRBV15	TRBJ1-2	CATSSGKFYGYTF	TGTGCCACCAGCAGCGGGAAGTTCTATGGCTACACCTTC
NA	NA	TRBV6-5	TRBJ1-1	CASSYSPTDGGTEAFF	TGTGCCAGCAGTTACTCCCCGACAGACGGGGGCACTGAAGCTTTCTTT
NA	NA	TRBV10-3	TRBJ2-1	CATRPGASSYNEQFF	TGTGCCACCCGCCCGGGGGCAAGTTCGTACAATGAGCAGTTCTTC
TRBD1	NA	TRBV13	TRBJ2-7	CASSSGQGWEQYF	TGTGCCAGCAGCTCGGGACAGGGCTGGGAGCAGTACTTC
NA	NA	TRBV15	TRBJ1-2	CATSTSGRANYGYTF	TGTGCCACCAGCACCTCAGGGAGGGCTAACTATGGCTACACCTTC
TRBD1	NA	TRBV7-8	TRBJ2-7	CASSLGTGITYEQYF	TGTGCCAGCAGCTTAGGGACAGGGATAACCTACGAGCAGTACTTC
NA	NA	TRBV27	TRBJ2-7	CASSSPYEQYF	TGTGCCAGCAGTTCCCCCTACGAGCAGTACTTC
TRBD1	NA	TRBV5-1	TRBJ2-3	CASSIGTGWTDTQYF	TGCGCCAGCAGCATCGGGACAGGGTGGACAGATACGCAGTATTTT
NA	NA	TRBV7-9	TRBJ2-3	CASSSEGGGTDTQYF	TGTGCCAGCAGCAGTGAGGGAGGGGGAACAGATACGCAGTATTTT
NA	NA	TRBV7-4	TRBJ2-1	CASSPVWAYNEQFF	TGTGCCAGCAGCCCCGTGTGGGCCTACAATGAGCAGTTCTTC
NA	NA	TRBV5-1	TRBJ2-5	CASSSGGGQGGETQYF	TGCGCCAGCAGCTCGGGGGGCGGACAGGGCGGAGAGACCCAGTACTTC